This T cell receptor beta chain is drawn from a study of T cell responses to AZD1222 COVID-19 vaccine. This table comes from immunoSEQ multiplex PCR, and its TCRdb copy is limited to in-frame clones, with some not included. The sample shows 110,000 to 150,000 clones, approximately 85% of them seen only once. This CDR3 is built from 12 residues. From germline, CDR1 is MDHEN and CDR2 SYDVKM. Trimming left V 3 bases short and J 4 bases short, with 6 bases between. Note on this clone: Antigen: not known.

Findings and caveats of the study: The repertoires were collected only after the peak T cell response.

The sample was peripheral blood, taken on day 0 of AZD1222 vaccination. The receptor comes from an adult in good health. The rearrangement joins TRBV28 to TRBJ1-2; the D is unclear. The CDR3 sequence is CASSFRAYGYTF. In DNA, the CDR3 is TGTGCCAGCAGTTTTCGGGCCTATGGCTACACCTTC.